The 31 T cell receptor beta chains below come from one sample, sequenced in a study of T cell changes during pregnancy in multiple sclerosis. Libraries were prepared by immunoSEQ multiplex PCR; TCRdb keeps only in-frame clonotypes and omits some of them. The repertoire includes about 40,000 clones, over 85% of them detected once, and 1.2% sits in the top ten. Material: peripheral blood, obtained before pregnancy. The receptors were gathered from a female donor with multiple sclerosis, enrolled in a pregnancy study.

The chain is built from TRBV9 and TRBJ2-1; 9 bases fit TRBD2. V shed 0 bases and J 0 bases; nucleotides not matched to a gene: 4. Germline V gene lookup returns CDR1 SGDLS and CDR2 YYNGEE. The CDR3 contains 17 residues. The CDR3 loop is CASSVAPAGGSYNEQFF. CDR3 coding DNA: TGTGCCAGCAGCGTAGCCCCAGCGGGGGGCTCCTACAATGAGCAGTTCTTC.

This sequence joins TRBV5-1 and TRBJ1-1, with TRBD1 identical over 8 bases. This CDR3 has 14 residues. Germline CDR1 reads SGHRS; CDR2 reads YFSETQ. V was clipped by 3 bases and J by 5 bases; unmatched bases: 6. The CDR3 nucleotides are TGCGCCAGCAGCTCTATGACAGGGGCGACTGAAGCTTTCTTT. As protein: CASSSMTGATEAFF.

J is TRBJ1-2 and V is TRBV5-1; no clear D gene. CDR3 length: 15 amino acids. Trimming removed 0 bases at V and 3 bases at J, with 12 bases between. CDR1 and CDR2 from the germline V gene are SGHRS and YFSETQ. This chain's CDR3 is CASSLGAPSDYGYTF. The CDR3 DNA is TGCGCCAGCAGCTTGGGGGCTCCGAGTGACTATGGCTACACCTTC.

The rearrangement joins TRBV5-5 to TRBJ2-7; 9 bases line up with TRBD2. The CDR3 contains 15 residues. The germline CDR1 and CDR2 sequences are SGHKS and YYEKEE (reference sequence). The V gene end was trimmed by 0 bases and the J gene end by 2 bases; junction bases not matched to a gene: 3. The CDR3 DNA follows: TGTGCCAGCAGCTTGGGACTAGCGGACCCCTACGAGCAGTACTTC. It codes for CASSLGLADPYEQYF.

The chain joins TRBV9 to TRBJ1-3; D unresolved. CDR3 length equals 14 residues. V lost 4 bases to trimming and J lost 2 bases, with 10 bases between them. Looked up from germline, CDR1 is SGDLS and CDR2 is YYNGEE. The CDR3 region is CASSSASAGNTIYF. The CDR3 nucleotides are TGTGCCAGCAGCTCCGCGAGTGCTGGAAACACCATATATTTT.

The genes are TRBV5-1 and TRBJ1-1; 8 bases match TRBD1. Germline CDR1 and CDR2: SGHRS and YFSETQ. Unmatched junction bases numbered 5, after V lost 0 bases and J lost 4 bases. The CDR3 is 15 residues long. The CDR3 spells CASSLGGDRGTEAFF. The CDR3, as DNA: TGCGCCAGCAGCTTGGGTGGCGACAGGGGCACTGAAGCTTTCTTT.

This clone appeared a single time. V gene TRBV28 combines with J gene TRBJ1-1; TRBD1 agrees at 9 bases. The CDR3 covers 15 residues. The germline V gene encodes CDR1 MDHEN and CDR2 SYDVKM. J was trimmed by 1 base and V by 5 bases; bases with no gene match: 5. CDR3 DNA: TGTGCCAGCAGTCCTTCGGACAGGGGGAACACTGAAGCTTTCTTT. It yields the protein CASSPSDRGNTEAFF.

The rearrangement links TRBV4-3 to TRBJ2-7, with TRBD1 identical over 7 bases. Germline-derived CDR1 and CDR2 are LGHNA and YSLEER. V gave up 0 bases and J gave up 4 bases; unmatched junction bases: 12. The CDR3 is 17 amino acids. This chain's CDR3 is CASSQDGVGTEVYEQYF. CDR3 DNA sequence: TGCGCCAGCAGCCAAGATGGCGTAGGGACAGAAGTATACGAGCAGTACTTC.

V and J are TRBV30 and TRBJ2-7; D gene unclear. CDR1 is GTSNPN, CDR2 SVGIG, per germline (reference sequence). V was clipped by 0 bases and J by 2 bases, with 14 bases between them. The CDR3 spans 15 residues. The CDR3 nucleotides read TGTGCCTGGAGTGTACCTAGTAGGAAGGCCTACGAGCAGTACTTC. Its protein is CAWSVPSRKAYEQYF.

DNA of the CDR3: TGTGCCTGGAGTGGGGGGACAGGGGCTTACTATGGCTACACCTTC. Translation gives CAWSGGTGAYYGYTF. The chain links TRBV30 to TRBJ1-2, with 10 bases lining up with TRBD1. The CDR3 spans 15 residues. J was trimmed by 3 bases and V by 1 base; bases with no gene match: 5. Germline values: CDR1 GTSNPN, CDR2 SVGIG (reference sequence).

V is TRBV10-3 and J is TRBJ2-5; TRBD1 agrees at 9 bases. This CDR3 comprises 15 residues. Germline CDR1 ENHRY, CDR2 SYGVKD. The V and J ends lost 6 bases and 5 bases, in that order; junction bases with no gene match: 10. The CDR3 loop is CAISPGTGTSETQYF. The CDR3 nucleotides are TGTGCCATCAGCCCCGGGACAGGGACTTCGGAGACCCAGTACTTC.

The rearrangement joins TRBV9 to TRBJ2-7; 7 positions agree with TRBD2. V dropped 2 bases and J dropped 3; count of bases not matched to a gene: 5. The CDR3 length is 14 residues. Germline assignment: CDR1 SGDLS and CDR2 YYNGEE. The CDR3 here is CASSVAGENYEQYF. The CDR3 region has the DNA TGTGCCAGCAGCGTCGCGGGAGAGAACTACGAGCAGTACTTC. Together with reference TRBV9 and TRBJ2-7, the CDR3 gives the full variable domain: DSGVTQTPKHLITATGQRVTLRCSPRSGDLSVYWYQQSLDQGLQFLIQYYNGEERAKGNILERFSAQQFPDLHSELNLSSLELGDSALYFCASSVAGENYEQYFGPGTRLTVT.

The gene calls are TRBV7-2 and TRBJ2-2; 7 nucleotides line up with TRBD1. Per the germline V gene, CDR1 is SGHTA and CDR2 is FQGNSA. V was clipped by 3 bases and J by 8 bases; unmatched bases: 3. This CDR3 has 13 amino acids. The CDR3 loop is CASSLTGTGELFF. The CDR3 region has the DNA TGTGCCAGCAGCTTGACAGGGACAGGGGAGCTGTTTTTT.

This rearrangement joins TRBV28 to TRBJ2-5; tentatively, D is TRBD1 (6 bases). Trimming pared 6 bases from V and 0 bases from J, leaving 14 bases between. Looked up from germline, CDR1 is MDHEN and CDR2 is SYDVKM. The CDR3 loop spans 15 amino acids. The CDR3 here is CASSLGGANQETQYF. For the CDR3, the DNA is TGTGCCAGCAGCCTAGGGGGTGCAAACCAAGAGACCCAGTACTTC. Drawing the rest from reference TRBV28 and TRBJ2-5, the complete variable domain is DVKVTQSSRYLVKRTGEKVFLECVQDMDHENMFWYRQDPGLGLRLIYFSYDVKMKEKGDIPEGYSVSREKKERFSLILESASTNQTSMYLCASSLGGANQETQYFGPGTRLLVL.

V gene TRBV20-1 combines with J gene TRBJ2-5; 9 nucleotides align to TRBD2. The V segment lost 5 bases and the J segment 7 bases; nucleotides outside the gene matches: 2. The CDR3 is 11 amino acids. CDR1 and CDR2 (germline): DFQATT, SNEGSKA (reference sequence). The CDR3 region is CSAEREVTQYF. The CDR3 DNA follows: TGCAGTGCTGAGCGGGAGGTGACCCAGTACTTC.

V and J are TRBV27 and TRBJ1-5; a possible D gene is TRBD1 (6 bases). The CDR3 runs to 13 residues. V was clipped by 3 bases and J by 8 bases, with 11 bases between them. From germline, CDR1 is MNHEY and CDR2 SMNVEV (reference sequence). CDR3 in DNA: TGTGCCAGCAGTTTCAGGGGAAGGGAGCCCCAGCATTTT. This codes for CASSFRGREPQHF.

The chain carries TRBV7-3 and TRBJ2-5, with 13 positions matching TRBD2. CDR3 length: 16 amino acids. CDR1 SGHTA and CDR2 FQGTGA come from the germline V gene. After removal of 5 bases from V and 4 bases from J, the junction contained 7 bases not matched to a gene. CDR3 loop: CASSPGLAGVGETQYF. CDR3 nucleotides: TGTGCCAGCAGCCCTGGACTAGCGGGAGTGGGAGAGACCCAGTACTTC.

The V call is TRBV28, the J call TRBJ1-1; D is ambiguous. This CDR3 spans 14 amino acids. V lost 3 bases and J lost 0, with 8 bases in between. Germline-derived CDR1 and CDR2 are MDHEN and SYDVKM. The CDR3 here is CASSFEGMNTEAFF. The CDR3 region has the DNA TGTGCCAGCAGTTTCGAGGGCATGAACACTGAAGCTTTCTTT.

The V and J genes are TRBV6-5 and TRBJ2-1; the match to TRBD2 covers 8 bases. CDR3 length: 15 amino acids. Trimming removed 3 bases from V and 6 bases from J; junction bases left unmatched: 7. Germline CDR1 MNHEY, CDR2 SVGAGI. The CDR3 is CASSYFGREANEQFF. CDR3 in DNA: TGTGCCAGCAGTTATTTCGGGAGGGAGGCCAATGAGCAGTTCTTC.

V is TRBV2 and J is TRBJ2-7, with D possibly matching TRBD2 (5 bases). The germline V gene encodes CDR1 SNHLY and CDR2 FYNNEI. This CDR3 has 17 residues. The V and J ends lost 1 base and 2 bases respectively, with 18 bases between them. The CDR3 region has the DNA TGTGCCAGCAGTGAAGTTAGAGGGTTCAGAGAGGCCTACGAGCAGTACTTC. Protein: CASSEVRGFREAYEQYF.

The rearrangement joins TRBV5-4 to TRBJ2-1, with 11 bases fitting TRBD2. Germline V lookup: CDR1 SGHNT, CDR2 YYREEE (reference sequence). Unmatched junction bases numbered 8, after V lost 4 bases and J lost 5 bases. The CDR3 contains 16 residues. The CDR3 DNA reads TGTGCCAGCAGCACTACTAGCGGGAGCTTCCACAATGAGCAGTTCTTC. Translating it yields CASSTTSGSFHNEQFF. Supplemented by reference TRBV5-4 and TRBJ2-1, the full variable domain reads ETGVTQSPTHLIKTRGQQVTLRCSSQSGHNTVSWYQQALGQGPQFIFQYYREEENGRGNFPPRFSGLQFPNYSSELNVNALELDDSALYLCASSTTSGSFHNEQFFGPGTRLTVL.

The CDR3 loop is CASSLVAVNTGELFF. The CDR3 coding sequence is TGTGCCAGTTCGTTGGTAGCGGTAAACACCGGGGAGCTGTTTTTT. The rearrangement links TRBV7-9 to TRBJ2-2, with D maybe TRBD2 (6 bases). CDR3 length: 15 residues. The V end lost 9 bases, the J end lost 2 bases, and 16 bases lay between the germline ends. Looked up from germline, CDR1 is SEHNR and CDR2 is FQNEAQ (reference sequence). Complete variable domain (other parts from reference TRBV7-9 and TRBJ2-2): DTGVSQNPRHKITKRGQNVTFRCDPISEHNRLYWYRQTLGQGPEFLTYFQNEAQLEKSRLLSDRFSAERPKGSFSTLEIQRTEQGDSAMYLCASSLVAVNTGELFFGEGSRLTVL.

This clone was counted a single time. This chain's CDR3 is CASSLFGGTPNNSPLHF. As DNA, the CDR3 is TGTGCCAGCAGCTTGTTCGGGGGGACCCCGAATAATTCACCCCTCCACTTT. The chain uses TRBV5-6 and TRBJ1-6; D possibly corresponds to TRBD1 (5 bases). This CDR3 is built from 17 residues. The V gene lost 1 base and the J gene lost 5 bases, with 16 bases spanning the gap. CDR1 and CDR2 (germline): SGHDT, YYEEEE.

DNA for the CDR3: TGTGCCAGCAGGATAGACAGGGCAGCTGGAAACACCATATATTTT. As protein: CASRIDRAAGNTIYF. The chain employs TRBV2 and TRBJ1-3; 7 nucleotides line up with TRBD1. The CDR3 length is 15 residues. Germline assignment: CDR1 SNHLY and CDR2 FYNNEI. V dropped 6 bases and J dropped 2; count of bases not matched to a gene: 7.

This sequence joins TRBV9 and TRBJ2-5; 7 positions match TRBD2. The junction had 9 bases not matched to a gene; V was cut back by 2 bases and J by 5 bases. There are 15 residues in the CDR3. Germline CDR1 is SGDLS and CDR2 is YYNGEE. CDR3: CASSVSGIIRETQYF. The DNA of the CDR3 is TGTGCCAGCAGCGTCAGCGGGATTATCCGTGAGACCCAGTACTTC. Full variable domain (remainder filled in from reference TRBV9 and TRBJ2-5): DSGVTQTPKHLITATGQRVTLRCSPRSGDLSVYWYQQSLDQGLQFLIQYYNGEERAKGNILERFSAQQFPDLHSELNLSSLELGDSALYFCASSVSGIIRETQYFGPGTRLLVL.

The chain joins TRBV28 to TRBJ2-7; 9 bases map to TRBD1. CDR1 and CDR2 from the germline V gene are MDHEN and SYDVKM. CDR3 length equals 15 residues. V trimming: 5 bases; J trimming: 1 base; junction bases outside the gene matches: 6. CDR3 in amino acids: CASSATGGLSYEQYF. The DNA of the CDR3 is TGTGCCAGCAGTGCGACAGGGGGACTTTCCTACGAGCAGTACTTC.

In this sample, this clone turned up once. CDR3 DNA sequence: TGTGCCAGCGAACGGGTACAGGGGCAGGACACCGGGGAGCTGTTTTTT. Its protein product is CASERVQGQDTGELFF. The chain is built from TRBV7-2 and TRBJ2-2; TRBD1 matches 7 bases. The CDR3 runs to 16 residues. V shed 8 bases, J shed 3 bases, and the junction held 12 bases outside the gene matches. The germline gives CDR1 SGHTA, CDR2 FQGNSA.

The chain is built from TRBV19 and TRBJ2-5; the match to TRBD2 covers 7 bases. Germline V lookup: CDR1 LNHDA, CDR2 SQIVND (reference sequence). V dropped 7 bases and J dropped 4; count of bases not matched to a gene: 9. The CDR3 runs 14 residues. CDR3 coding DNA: TGTGCCAGTAAGGCTAGCGGTGGGGGAGAGACCCAGTACTTC. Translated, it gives CASKASGGGETQYF. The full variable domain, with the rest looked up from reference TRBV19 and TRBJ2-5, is DGGITQSPKYLFRKEGQNVTLSCEQNLNHDAMYWYRQDPGQGLRLIYYSQIVNDFQKGDIAEGYSVSREKKESFPLTVTSAQKNPTAFYLCASKASGGGETQYFGPGTRLLVL.

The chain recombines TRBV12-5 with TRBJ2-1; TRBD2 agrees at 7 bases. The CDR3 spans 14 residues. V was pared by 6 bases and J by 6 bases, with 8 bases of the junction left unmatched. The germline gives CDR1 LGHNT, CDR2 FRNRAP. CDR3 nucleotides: TGTGCTAGTGGACTGGCTGGCGGGAGCAATGAGCAGTTCTTC. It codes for CASGLAGGSNEQFF.

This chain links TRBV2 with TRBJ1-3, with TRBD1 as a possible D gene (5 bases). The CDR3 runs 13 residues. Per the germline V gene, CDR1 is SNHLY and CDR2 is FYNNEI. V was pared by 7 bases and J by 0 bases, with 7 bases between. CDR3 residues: CASTGLSGNTIYF. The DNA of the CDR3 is TGTGCCAGCACAGGGCTCTCTGGAAACACCATATATTTT. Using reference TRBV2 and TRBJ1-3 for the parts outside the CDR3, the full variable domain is EPEVTQTPSHQVTQMGQEVILRCVPISNHLYFYWYRQILGQKVEFLVSFYNNEISEKSEIFDDQFSVERPDGSNFTLKIRSTKLEDSAMYFCASTGLSGNTIYFGEGSWLTVV.

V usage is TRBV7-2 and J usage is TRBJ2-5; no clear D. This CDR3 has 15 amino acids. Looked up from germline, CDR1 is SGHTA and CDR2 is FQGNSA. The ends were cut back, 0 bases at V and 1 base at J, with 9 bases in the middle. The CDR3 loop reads CASSLAPGPQETQYF. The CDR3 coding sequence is TGTGCCAGCAGCTTAGCGCCTGGGCCCCAAGAGACCCAGTACTTC.